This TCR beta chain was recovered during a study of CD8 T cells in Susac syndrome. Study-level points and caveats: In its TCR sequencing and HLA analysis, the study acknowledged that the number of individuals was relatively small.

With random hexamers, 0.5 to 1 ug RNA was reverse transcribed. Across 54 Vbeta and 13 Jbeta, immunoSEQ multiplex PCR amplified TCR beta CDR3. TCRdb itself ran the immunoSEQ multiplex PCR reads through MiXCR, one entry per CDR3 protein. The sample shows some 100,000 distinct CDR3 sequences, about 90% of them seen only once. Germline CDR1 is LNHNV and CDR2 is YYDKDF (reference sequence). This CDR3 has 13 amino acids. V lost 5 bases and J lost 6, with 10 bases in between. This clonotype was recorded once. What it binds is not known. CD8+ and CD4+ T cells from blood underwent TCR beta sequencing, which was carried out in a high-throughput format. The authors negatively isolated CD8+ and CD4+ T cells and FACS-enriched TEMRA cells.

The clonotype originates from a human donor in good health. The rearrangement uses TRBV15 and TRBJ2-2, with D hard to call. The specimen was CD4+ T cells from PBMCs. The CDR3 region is CATSDSLAGELFF. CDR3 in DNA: TGTGCCACCAGCGATTCGTTGGCCGGGGAGCTGTTTTTT.